Presented here are 6 T cell receptor beta chains from one specimen sequenced in a study of tissue T cells after allogeneic stem cell transplantation. Sequencing was performed with immunoSEQ multiplex PCR; in TCRdb, only in-frame clones are kept and a portion is missing. The table shows around 40,000 clones, with 80% to 95% occurring only once. Sequenced material: blood, taken before transplantation. All receptors derive from a woman between 35 and 75 years old who later had graft-versus-host disease after an allogeneic stem cell transplant.

The rearrangement joins TRBV7-9 to TRBJ2-3; 9 positions agree with TRBD2. Looked up from germline, CDR1 is SEHNR and CDR2 is FQNEAQ (reference sequence). V dropped 6 bases and J dropped 0; count of bases not matched to a gene: 10. CDR3 size: 17 residues. The CDR3 is CASRRASGTGSTDTQYF. The DNA for the CDR3 is TGTGCCAGCAGGAGGGCTAGCGGGACGGGGAGCACAGATACGCAGTATTTT. The whole variable domain, filled in from reference TRBV7-9 and TRBJ2-3, reads DTGVSQNPRHKITKRGQNVTFRCDPISEHNRLYWYRQTLGQGPEFLTYFQNEAQLEKSRLLSDRFSAERPKGSFSTLEIQRTEQGDSAMYLCASRRASGTGSTDTQYFGPGTRLTVL.

The genes are TRBV6-5 and TRBJ2-1, with no clear D. Germline V lookup: CDR1 MNHEY, CDR2 SVGAGI. Trimming shortened V by 4 bases and J by 2 bases, and 12 bases separated the two germline ends. The CDR3 length is 15 residues. The CDR3 region has the DNA TGTGCCAGCAGTTGGTCCAGCCAGCCCTACAATGAGCAGTTCTTC. This codes for CASSWSSQPYNEQFF.

This clone has just one count. This chain uses TRBV6-2 or TRBV6-3 with TRBJ2-5, with 7 positions matching TRBD2. The V segment lost 6 bases and the J segment 5 bases; nucleotides outside the gene matches: 6. Per germline, CDR1 MNHEY and CDR2 SVGEGT. The CDR3 covers 13 residues. DNA for the CDR3: TGTGCCAGCAGCCGGTGGCGGGAGGAGACCCAGTACTTC. This sequence encodes CASSRWREETQYF.

The chain's CDR3 is CATSSEINSPLHF. The CDR3 DNA follows: TGTGCCACCAGCAGTGAGATAAATTCACCCCTCCACTTT. This chain links TRBV15 with TRBJ1-6; D is unclear. The CDR3 totals 13 residues. Trimming removed 3 bases at V and 7 bases at J, with 7 bases between. Germline V gene sequence: CDR1 LNHNV, CDR2 YYDKDF (reference sequence).

This clone was recorded only once. V usage is TRBV7-3 and J usage is TRBJ1-4, with D possibly being TRBD1 (6 bases). Germline V CDR1 and CDR2: SGHTA, FQGTGA. This CDR3 is built from 18 residues. Trimming stripped 6 bases from V and 4 bases from J, with 24 bases between. The DNA for the CDR3 is TGTGCCAGCAGTCACAAAGGACAGTGGGAGCCCCATAATGAAAAACTGTTTTTT. Translated, it gives CASSHKGQWEPHNEKLFF.

This clone was seen only a few times. This chain uses TRBV28 with TRBJ1-3; D call uncertain. The V gene's germline CDR1 is MDHEN and CDR2 SYDVKM. CDR3 length equals 12 residues. The V gene lost 5 bases and the J gene lost 4 bases, with 6 bases spanning the gap. The CDR3 sequence: CASSPLGNTIYF. CDR3 sequence (DNA): TGTGCCAGCAGTCCTCTCGGAAACACCATATATTTT. The full variable domain, with the rest looked up from reference TRBV28 and TRBJ1-3, is DVKVTQSSRYLVKRTGEKVFLECVQDMDHENMFWYRQDPGLGLRLIYFSYDVKMKEKGDIPEGYSVSREKKERFSLILESASTNQTSMYLCASSPLGNTIYFGEGSWLTVV.